One sample yielded the 11 T cell receptor beta chains listed below, sequenced in a study of blood T cell repertoires in COVID-19. The repertoire was sequenced with immunoSEQ multiplex PCR; TCRdb's copy has only in-frame clones and lacks some. There are fewer than 450,000 clones in the sample; about 90% occur only once, and roughly 3.5% lies in the top ten. The sample was peripheral blood. These receptors originate from a woman aged 18-29 years who had recovered from COVID-19.

This sequence joins TRBV4-2 and TRBJ2-1; TRBD1 agrees at 7 bases. The CDR3 has 22 residues. Germline CDR1 LGHNA, CDR2 YNFKEQ. The trim removed 4 bases at V and 8 bases at J, leaving 32 bases unmatched. The CDR3 nucleotides read TGTGCCAGCAGCCCCTCGCCCTGGGCAGGGGGTTCTTCACAAAATAGGCAGGATGAGCAGTTCTTC. It is translated as CASSPSPWAGGSSQNRQDEQFF.

This sequence joins TRBV9 and TRBJ2-3; D might be TRBD2 (5 bases). The length of the CDR3 is 13 residues. Trimming pared 0 bases from V and 7 bases from J, leaving 9 bases between. Germline lookup yields CDR1 SGDLS and CDR2 YYNGEE. The CDR3 DNA is TGTGCCAGCAGCGTAGGGAGCGGCCATACGCAGTATTTT. Translation gives CASSVGSGHTQYF. Combining the CDR3 with reference TRBV9 and TRBJ2-3 gives the whole variable domain DSGVTQTPKHLITATGQRVTLRCSPRSGDLSVYWYQQSLDQGLQFLIQYYNGEERAKGNILERFSAQQFPDLHSELNLSSLELGDSALYFCASSVGSGHTQYFGPGTRLTVL.

This sequence joins TRBV2 and TRBJ2-1; D gene ambiguous. The V gene's germline CDR1 is SNHLY and CDR2 FYNNEI. Trimming took off 7 bases at V and 0 bases at J, with 4 bases between the two ends. The CDR3 totals 12 residues. CDR3 region: CASTSSYNEQFF. The CDR3 DNA follows: TGTGCCAGCACGAGCTCCTACAATGAGCAGTTCTTC.

V and J are TRBV6-2 or TRBV6-3 and TRBJ2-1; 10 nucleotides match TRBD2. The junction had 3 bases not matched to a gene; V was cut back by 4 bases and J by 3 bases. The CDR3 is 15 residues long. Looked up from germline, CDR1 is MNHEY and CDR2 is SVGEGT. The CDR3 region has the DNA TGTGCCAGCAGTTCAGCGGGAGGGGGCTACAATGAGCAGTTCTTC. Translating gives CASSSAGGGYNEQFF.

This clone showed up just once. The chain uses TRBV19 and TRBJ1-1; no firm D call. Germline lookup yields CDR1 LNHDA and CDR2 SQIVND (reference sequence). The ends were cut back, 3 bases at V and 1 base at J, with 9 bases in the middle. The CDR3 totals 14 residues. The DNA for the CDR3 is TGTGCCAGTAGTATTACAGCAGCGAACACTGAAGCTTTCTTT. It is translated as CASSITAANTEAFF.

The chain recombines TRBV11-3 with TRBJ1-2, with 7 bases fitting TRBD1. The V gene end was trimmed by 3 bases and the J gene end by 2 bases; junction bases not matched to a gene: 6. Germline values: CDR1 SGHNT, CDR2 YENEEA. This CDR3 is 15 amino acids long. CDR3 loop: CASSFAGQTNYGYTF. The CDR3 DNA reads TGTGCCAGCAGCTTCGCGGGACAGACAAACTATGGCTACACCTTC. Full variable domain (remainder filled in from reference TRBV11-3 and TRBJ1-2): EAGVVQSPRYKIIEKKQPVAFWCNPISGHNTLYWYLQNLGQGPELLIRYENEEAVDDSQLPKDRFSAERLKGVDSTLKIQPAELGDSAVYLCASSFAGQTNYGYTFGSGTRLTVV.

CDR3: CASSIVLAGVTEQFF. As DNA, the CDR3 is TGTGCCAGTAGTATAGTTCTAGCGGGAGTAACTGAGCAGTTCTTC. The gene calls are TRBV19 and TRBJ2-1; 10 nucleotides agree with TRBD2. Unmatched junction bases numbered 6, after V lost 1 base and J lost 9 bases. CDR1 and CDR2 from the germline V gene are LNHDA and SQIVND (reference sequence). The CDR3 sequence is 15 residues long.

The chain employs TRBV5-1 and TRBJ2-5; TRBD1 might be the D (7 bases). This CDR3 has 14 residues. Germline CDR1 is SGHRS and CDR2 is YFSETQ. V lost 0 bases and J lost 4, with 10 bases in between. The chain's CDR3 is CASSLGRGRETQYF. The CDR3 DNA reads as TGCGCCAGCAGCTTGGGGAGGGGGCGAGAGACCCAGTACTTC.

V and J are TRBV4-1 and TRBJ2-3; TRBD2 aligns across 12 bases. Losses at the gene ends were 4 bases for V and 0 bases for J; bases not matched to a gene: 11. Germline lookup yields CDR1 MGHRA and CDR2 YSYEKL. There are 19 residues in the CDR3. Written as DNA, the CDR3 is TGCGCCAGCAGCCTCTCCTCTAGCGGGAGGGCCTTCAGCACAGATACGCAGTATTTT. It yields the protein CASSLSSSGRAFSTDTQYF.

The V call is TRBV6-5, the J call TRBJ1-6, with a weak D call TRBD1 (6 bases). The CDR3 has 12 residues. V gave up 8 bases and J gave up 6 bases, with 8 bases separating them. Germline V gene lookup returns CDR1 MNHEY and CDR2 SVGAGI. CDR3 in DNA: TGTGCCAGCCAACAGGGTAATTCACCCCTCCACTTT. Translated: CASQQGNSPLHF.

This rearrangement joins TRBV7-9 to TRBJ2-1; D is perhaps TRBD1 (6 bases). The CDR3 loop spans 16 amino acids. Germline loops: CDR1 SEHNR, CDR2 FQNEAQ (reference sequence). Trimming shortened V by 6 bases and J by 0 bases, and 15 bases separated the two germline ends. As DNA, the CDR3 is TGTGCCAGCAGACCACAGGGTTTGAGCTCCTACAATGAGCAGTTCTTC. This gives the protein CASRPQGLSSYNEQFF.